The entry that follows covers one T cell receptor (beta chain) sequence. As defined, naive CD8 cells were CD45RO-negative and positively selected for CCR7, with terminally differentiated effector memory CD45RA+ cells excluded. Trimming removed 4 bases from V and 2 bases from J, with 15 bases in between. CDR3 length: 15 residues. Per germline, CDR1 MGHRA and CDR2 YSYEKL. This sample was taken from a study of shared clonotypes between healthy human individuals. The assay was carried out at the deep level. The protocol was immunoSEQ multiplex PCR, while the TCRdb copy is restricted to in-frame clones and leaves out a portion. The sample has around 2,000,000 clones, approximately 94% seen once.

The source material was naive CD8+ T cells sorted from blood. The chain employs TRBV4-1 and TRBJ2-7; D is ambiguous. This receptor was taken from a young man in good health. Written as DNA, the CDR3 is TGCGCCAGCAGCCTAGCTATGAGCATTACCTACGAGCAGTACTTC. Amino acids: CASSLAMSITYEQYF.